This entry is about one TCR beta chain. Its recognized antigen is unknown. Per-base quality was not reported, and no clone a single base away is much larger than it. The record originates from a study of blood T cell repertoires in COVID-19 (TCRdb year 2020). General notes on the study: Samples from collaborators originated in the United States, Italy and Spain and spanned both the acute and convalescent phases of COVID-19. The prospective study material was composed of cDNA or gDNA derived from T cells, B-cell-depleted T cells, or PBMCs. The repertoires were made available in a free public database intended to serve as a resource for research on the immune response to SARS-CoV-2. The dataset comprised deeply sampled blood TCRbeta repertoires from subjects exposed to, actively infected with, or recovered from COVID-19. Where available, HLA class I and class II types were taken from metadata supplied by the sample provider and were not determined by assay-based typing. Sample metadata almost always included a de-identified subject ID, COVID-19 status, age in years and sex. The samples were drawn from the first 160 participants of the ongoing ImmuneRACE study and from 1,254 subjects provided by 6 global collaborators. Here is what the overall study found, with its caveats: Clinical and demographic metadata were provided uncurated, with the amount varying by source and participant.

TCRbeta CDR3 regions were amplified from genomic DNA by means of the immunoSEQ Assay, a bias-controlled multiplex PCR. The paper's processing steps were these. The number of nucleated cells in each sample was estimated by amplification of reference gene primers within the assay. To quantify the absolute abundance of each unique TCRbeta CDR3 rearrangement, sequence reads were collapsed and filtered. For each sample, productive Simpson clonality was calculated as the square root of Simpson's diversity index across productive rearrangements. TCRdb took over this immuneACCESS table, retaining in-frame rearrangements with V and J assigned. Such tables are incomplete; in checked studies, under half of the missing clones stem from an unresolved V gene, and the remainder is unexplained. Clonal size and the V and J genes are those of that table, whereas D and trimming came from the DNA. The sample profile shows over 100,000 clones; over 60% of them were found once. The biggest ten clones account for 1.5% to 2% of the sample.

V is trimmed back by 3 bases and J by 5 bases, and the junction contains 7 bases that no gene match accounts for. The germline V gene supplies CDR1 SGHAT and CDR2 FQNNGV. Including cysteine and phenylalanine, the CDR3 has 15 amino acids. The retained sequence is limited to the CDR3, 45 bases, with the frame set at the first base. Each collaborating institution followed its own protocols to collect whole blood in K2EDTA tubes. For TCRbeta analysis, collaborators shipped samples as frozen whole blood, isolated PBMCs, or DNA extracted from either of those sample types. This clonotype was obtained from a woman aged 70-85 years with acute or convalescent COVID-19. The specimen sequenced was peripheral blood. The receptor chain draws on TRBV11-2 and TRBJ2-3; 8 bases in the middle match TRBD2. The DNA sequence is TGTGCCAGCAGCTTCAGCCGGGGGGGTCAAGATACGCAGTATTTT. This sequence encodes CASSFSRGGQDTQYF.